The 18 T cell receptor beta chains in this list originate from one sample, sequenced in a study of STAT3 mutations in large granular lymphocyte leukemia (dated by TCRdb to about 2019). Broader findings and caveats from the paper: All T-LGLL patients had at least one immunodominant TCRbeta clonotype, and roughly half had multiple immunodominant subclonotypes.

Libraries came from the immunoSEQ multiplex PCR assay. TCRdb carries this immuneACCESS record with in-frame sequences only. Its versions omit some clonotypes, under half of them owing to an unresolved V gene in the studies checked, with the rest unexplained. The sample table holds 35,000 to 50,000 clones, of which roughly 77% were seen once. Approximately 0.39% of the sample comes from the top ten. Their cognate antigens are unknown. The sequencing input was PBMCs. The receptors were gathered from a human donor with T large granular lymphocyte leukemia. Some clones in this sample may be carry-over from other donors' samples.

The sample holds a few counts of this clone. The chain links TRBV6-5 to TRBJ1-2, with no clear D. CDR1 is MNHEY, CDR2 SVGAGI, per germline. Trimming removed 6 bases from V and 4 bases from J, with 12 bases in between. The length of the CDR3 is 13 residues. The CDR3 spells CASRSRDGYGYTF. DNA of the CDR3: TGTGCCAGCAGATCGAGAGACGGCTATGGCTACACCTTC.

This clone was recorded a few times. The chain is built from TRBV6-5 and TRBJ2-7; a weak D match, TRBD1 (7 bases). In germline, CDR1 is MNHEY, CDR2 SVGAGI. The CDR3 has 14 amino acids. V lost 5 bases to trimming and J lost 3 bases, with 14 bases between them. The CDR3 nucleotides are TGTGCCAGCAGTCCCGGAGGGGGCGGCTACGAGCAGTACTTC. It translates to CASSPGGGGYEQYF.

The V call is TRBV5-1, the J call TRBJ2-7, with D possibly being TRBD1 (6 bases). This CDR3 contains 13 residues. Germline lookup yields CDR1 SGHRS and CDR2 YFSETQ. Between the trimmed V and J ends, which lost 4 bases and 5 bases, there was a span of 13 bases. The CDR3 reads CASSPRDTNEQYF. In DNA, the CDR3 is TGCGCCAGCAGCCCCCGGGACACCAACGAGCAGTACTTC.

As DNA, the CDR3 is TGTGCCAGCTCACCACGGACAGGGTTTAAGAACACTGAAGCTTTCTTT. Translated, it gives CASSPRTGFKNTEAFF. This chain joins TRBV18 and TRBJ1-1; TRBD1 matches at 8 bases. The V segment lost 1 base and the J segment 1 base; nucleotides outside the gene matches: 5. This CDR3 is built from 16 residues. The germline V gene encodes CDR1 KGHSH and CDR2 LQKENI.

The V and J genes are TRBV5-6 and TRBJ1-1; D is undetermined. V was shortened by 0 bases and J by 8 bases, with 11 bases between the two germline ends. In germline, CDR1 is SGHDT, CDR2 YYEEEE. The CDR3 runs to 13 residues. The CDR3 region is CASSLAGKSEAFF. The CDR3 DNA reads TGTGCCAGCAGCTTGGCCGGCAAATCAGAAGCTTTCTTT.

This clone has a single count. The genes are TRBV5-1 and TRBJ2-3; possible D gene TRBD1, 5 bases. This CDR3 has 14 amino acids. V gave up 0 bases and J gave up 6 bases, with 11 bases separating them. CDR1 and CDR2 from the germline V gene are SGHRS and YFSETQ. The CDR3 reads CASSLGQQVDTQYF. As DNA, the CDR3 is TGCGCCAGCAGCTTGGGCCAACAGGTGGATACGCAGTATTTT.

The V and J genes are TRBV6-5 and TRBJ1-2, with 7 bases aligning to TRBD1. Germline V gives CDR1 MNHEY, CDR2 SVGAGI. The CDR3 covers 13 residues. The junction had 2 bases not matched to a gene; V was cut back by 4 bases and J by 3 bases. The CDR3 nucleotides are TGTGCCAGCAGTTTGCAGGGGGACTATGGCTACACCTTC. It yields the protein CASSLQGDYGYTF.

There are a few counts of this clone. V is TRBV7-9 and J is TRBJ1-1; TRBD1 matches at 8 bases. The CDR3 has 15 amino acids. Looked up from germline, CDR1 is SEHNR and CDR2 is FQNEAQ (reference sequence). The V segment lost 1 base and the J segment 5 bases; nucleotides outside the gene matches: 6. The CDR3 protein is CASSLGTGPGTEAFF. CDR3 DNA: TGTGCCAGCAGCTTAGGGACAGGGCCGGGAACTGAAGCTTTCTTT. Complete variable domain (other parts from reference TRBV7-9 and TRBJ1-1): DTGVSQNPRHKITKRGQNVTFRCDPISEHNRLYWYRQTLGQGPEFLTYFQNEAQLEKSRLLSDRFSAERPKGSFSTLEIQRTEQGDSAMYLCASSLGTGPGTEAFFGQGTRLTVV.

The chain has TRBV19 and TRBJ1-5, with D tentatively TRBD1 (5 bases). Germline assignment: CDR1 LNHDA and CDR2 SQIVND (reference sequence). V dropped 3 bases and J dropped 2 bases, with 20 bases sitting between them. The CDR3 consists of 18 residues. The DNA for the CDR3 is TGTGCCAGTAGTATCTCTACGTCGGGGGTTAATGGCAATCAGCCCCAGCATTTT. It specifies CASSISTSGVNGNQPQHF. Filled out from reference TRBV19 and TRBJ1-5, the complete variable domain reads DGGITQSPKYLFRKEGQNVTLSCEQNLNHDAMYWYRQDPGQGLRLIYYSQIVNDFQKGDIAEGYSVSREKKESFPLTVTSAQKNPTAFYLCASSISTSGVNGNQPQHFGDGTRLSIL.

Details on this clone: Other DNA variants within this sample encode the same CDR3. The rearrangement joins TRBV5-1 to TRBJ2-3, with D perhaps TRBD1 (5 bases). The CDR3 is 14 amino acids. V gave up 0 bases and J gave up 6 bases, with 11 bases separating them. The germline V gene encodes CDR1 SGHRS and CDR2 YFSETQ. The CDR3 protein is CASSLEAGLDTQYF. The CDR3 DNA reads as TGCGCCAGCAGCTTGGAGGCAGGGTTGGATACGCAGTATTTT.

The chain employs TRBV6-5 and TRBJ1-5; tentative D call: TRBD1 (5 bases). The CDR3 extends over 15 amino acids. V was cut by 0 bases and J by 7 bases, with 13 bases left in between. Germline CDR1 and CDR2: MNHEY and SVGAGI. CDR3 sequence: CASSYSIGAGQPQHF. CDR3 nucleotide sequence: TGTGCCAGCAGTTACTCGATAGGGGCTGGGCAGCCCCAGCATTTT.

The genes are TRBV4-3 and TRBJ1-1, with D maybe TRBD1 (6 bases). The V gene lost 4 bases and the J gene lost 1 base, with 16 bases spanning the gap. The CDR3 is 16 amino acids. Germline CDR1 LGHNA, CDR2 YSLEER. CDR3 coding DNA: TGCGCCAGCAGCCCAGGACAGAGGGAACCGAACACTGAAGCTTTCTTT. Translating it yields CASSPGQREPNTEAFF.

The chain has TRBV5-1 and TRBJ2-7, with 7 bases fitting TRBD1. From germline, CDR1 is SGHRS and CDR2 YFSETQ. J gave up 6 bases and V 0 bases, and 9 bases lay outside the gene matches. The CDR3 runs 15 residues. The CDR3 sequence: CASSLGTGERSEQYV. CDR3 coding DNA: TGCGCCAGCAGCTTGGGAACAGGGGAACGGAGCGAGCAGTACGTC.

The V gene is TRBV2, the J gene TRBJ2-7; D might be TRBD1 or TRBD2, each matching 5 bases. V gave up 4 bases and J gave up 2 bases, with 12 bases separating them. Per germline, CDR1 SNHLY and CDR2 FYNNEI. This CDR3 is built from 14 residues. CDR3 in DNA: TGTGCCAGCAGTGTTGGGACGCTAGCCTACGAGCAGTACTTC. Translated, it gives CASSVGTLAYEQYF. Supplemented by reference TRBV2 and TRBJ2-7, the full variable domain reads EPEVTQTPSHQVTQMGQEVILRCVPISNHLYFYWYRQILGQKVEFLVSFYNNEISEKSEIFDDQFSVERPDGSNFTLKIRSTKLEDSAMYFCASSVGTLAYEQYFGPGTRLTVT.

The gene calls are TRBV4-1 and TRBJ2-3, with D perhaps matching TRBD1 (5 bases). Germline loops: CDR1 MGHRA, CDR2 YSYEKL. V was clipped by 0 bases and J by 1 base, with 8 bases between them. The CDR3 spans 15 residues. CDR3 loop: CASSQETARTDTQYF. In DNA, the CDR3 is TGCGCCAGCAGCCAAGAGACAGCCCGCACAGATACGCAGTATTTT.

This clone occurred once. The chain recombines TRBV5-1 with TRBJ2-7, with a weak D call TRBD1 (6 bases). Deletions cut 0 bases from V and 5 bases from J, with 12 bases between. The CDR3 totals 14 residues. The germline V gene has CDR1 SGHRS and CDR2 YFSETQ. The CDR3 is CASSLVPGADEQYF. The CDR3 region has the DNA TGCGCCAGCAGCTTGGTTCCAGGGGCAGACGAGCAGTACTTC.

The V gene is TRBV5-1, the J gene TRBJ2-2, with a possible D match to TRBD1 (6 bases). Germline V lookup: CDR1 SGHRS, CDR2 YFSETQ. Trimming cost V 1 base and J 4 bases, with 14 bases left between them. The CDR3 is 16 residues long. CDR3 residues: CASSLLGGRSTGELFF. The CDR3 bases are TGCGCCAGCAGCTTGTTAGGGGGAAGAAGCACCGGGGAGCTGTTTTTT.

The rearrangement links TRBV5-1 to TRBJ2-4; D remains ambiguous. The V and J ends lost 4 bases and 0 bases respectively, with 8 bases between them. Germline CDR1 reads SGHRS; CDR2 reads YFSETQ. The CDR3 has 14 residues. CDR3 amino acids: CASSIGIAKNIQYF. CDR3 coding DNA: TGCGCCAGCAGCATAGGGATAGCCAAAAACATTCAGTACTTC. Complete variable domain (other parts from reference TRBV5-1 and TRBJ2-4): KAGVTQTPRYLIKTRGQQVTLSCSPISGHRSVSWYQQTPGQGLQFLFEYFSETQRNKGNFPGRFSGRQFSNSRSEMNVSTLELGDSALYLCASSIGIAKNIQYFGAGTRLSVL.